This T cell receptor (beta chain) derives from a study of blood T cell repertoires in COVID-19. In the authors' methods: Amplification from reference gene primers served as the basis for estimated nucleated cell counts. Only in-frame clones appear in the TCRdb table, and some are missing; sequencing was by immunoSEQ multiplex PCR. V, J and clone size were drawn from that table, and D and trimming were deduced from the DNA. The sample carries 75,000 to 95,000 clones, around 67% recorded once. The CDR3 spans 16 residues. Germline CDR1 is SGHTA and CDR2 is FQGTGA. V gave up 0 bases and J gave up 8 bases; unmatched junction bases: 7.

This sequence was found in a man in his 70s with COVID-19, enrolled during active disease. The genes are TRBV7-3 and TRBJ2-1; 10 bases are a match to TRBD2. Sequenced material: peripheral blood. The CDR3 sequence is CASSLTGTSAVDEQFF. CDR3 coding DNA: TGTGCCAGCAGCTTAACAGGGACTAGCGCCGTCGATGAGCAGTTCTTC.